Following are 30 T cell receptor beta chains from one sample sequenced in a study of cytomegalovirus exposure and HLA in healthy donors. Amplification used 60 Vbeta primers and 13 Jbeta primers. TCRdb keeps only in-frame clones here, not all; method: immunoSEQ multiplex PCR. The table includes 150,000 to 180,000 clones, about 74% detected once. The sample was PBMCs. All receptors come from a woman aged 40 to 50 in good health and CMV-seronegative.

The chain is built from TRBV2 and TRBJ2-7; D remains unclear. This CDR3 is built from 14 residues. V shed 3 bases and J shed 4 bases, with 13 bases lying between them. CDR1 is SNHLY and CDR2 is FYNNEI in the germline V gene. The CDR3 sequence is CASSEIANEYEQYF. CDR3 nucleotides: TGTGCCAGCAGTGAGATAGCCAATGAATACGAGCAGTACTTC. The full variable domain, rest sourced from reference TRBV2 and TRBJ2-7, is EPEVTQTPSHQVTQMGQEVILRCVPISNHLYFYWYRQILGQKVEFLVSFYNNEISEKSEIFDDQFSVERPDGSNFTLKIRSTKLEDSAMYFCASSEIANEYEQYFGPGTRLTVT.

The chain has TRBV13 and TRBJ1-2; 9 bases align to TRBD1. Germline V CDR1 and CDR2: PRHDT, FYEKMQ (reference sequence). The CDR3 consists of 16 residues. The V and J ends lost 2 bases and 2 bases, in that order; junction bases with no gene match: 6. In DNA, the CDR3 is TGTGCCAGCAGCTTAAGCCCCGGACAGGGGAACTATGGCTACACCTTC. It translates to CASSLSPGQGNYGYTF. The full variable domain, with the rest looked up from reference TRBV13 and TRBJ1-2, is AAGVIQSPRHLIKEKRETATLKCYPIPRHDTVYWYQQGPGQDPQFLISFYEKMQSDKGSIPDRFSAQQFSDYHSELNMSSLELGDSALYFCASSLSPGQGNYGYTFGSGTRLTVV.

The V and J genes are TRBV6-5 and TRBJ1-3; no clear D gene. Germline V gives CDR1 MNHEY, CDR2 SVGAGI. Trimming removed 2 bases at V and 3 bases at J, with 8 bases between. The CDR3 contains 14 residues. The CDR3 DNA reads as TGTGCCAGCAGTTACCGATCGGTTGGAAACACCATATATTTT. This gives the protein CASSYRSVGNTIYF.

The chain has TRBV11-2 and TRBJ1-2; D is unclear. This CDR3 region has 15 residues. Trimming removed 5 bases at V and 2 bases at J, with 15 bases between. Per the germline V gene, CDR1 is SGHAT and CDR2 is FQNNGV. The CDR3 loop is CASSAIKDINYGYTF. CDR3 in DNA: TGTGCCAGCAGCGCAATAAAAGACATCAACTATGGCTACACCTTC.

This chain joins TRBV6-5 and TRBJ2-7, with a weak D call TRBD1 (6 bases). V shed 6 bases and J shed 3 bases, with 18 bases lying between them. This CDR3 comprises 15 residues. Germline assignment: CDR1 MNHEY and CDR2 SVGAGI. The CDR3 spells CASRAVRDTIYEQYF. The CDR3 DNA reads TGTGCCAGCAGGGCCGTCCGGGACACCATCTACGAGCAGTACTTC.

The chain links TRBV18 to TRBJ1-1; D possibly corresponds to TRBD1 (5 bases). This CDR3 contains 14 residues. The germline CDR1 and CDR2 sequences are KGHSH and LQKENI. V gave up 5 bases and J gave up 3 bases, with 13 bases separating them. For the CDR3, the DNA is TGTGCCAGCTCAGAATCGGGGGGTTACACTGAAGCTTTCTTT. It is translated as CASSESGGYTEAFF.

The chain couples TRBV5-6 to TRBJ1-3; TRBD1 is a possible D gene (6 bases). The germline V gene has CDR1 SGHDT and CDR2 YYEEEE. Trimming removed 4 bases from V and 0 bases from J, with 23 bases in between. This CDR3 is built from 19 residues. CDR3 in DNA: TGTGCCAGCAGCCCTAGCCCGGGACACTTATTCCTCTCTGGAAACACCATATATTTT. Translated, it gives CASSPSPGHLFLSGNTIYF.

The V and J genes are TRBV5-1 and TRBJ2-1; D is undetermined. Looked up from germline, CDR1 is SGHRS and CDR2 is YFSETQ. This CDR3 region has 12 residues. Trimming took 4 bases from V and 3 from J, leaving 5 bases between them. Here the CDR3 DNA reads TGCGCCAGCAGCCGCGACTACAATGAGCAGTTCTTC. Encoded protein: CASSRDYNEQFF.

This clone appeared once. This chain uses TRBV4-1 with TRBJ2-7, with a possible D match to TRBD2 (5 bases). Between the trimmed V and J ends, which lost 0 bases and 0 bases, there was a span of 9 bases. The CDR3 runs to 15 residues. The germline gives CDR1 MGHRA, CDR2 YSYEKL. CDR3 protein: CASSQDRGTSYEQYF. CDR3 in DNA: TGCGCCAGCAGCCAAGATCGGGGAACCTCCTACGAGCAGTACTTC.

V gene TRBV10-3 combines with J gene TRBJ2-7; TRBD1 matches 8 bases. The CDR3 totals 13 residues. After removal of 7 bases from V and 5 bases from J, the junction contained 7 bases not matched to a gene. CDR1 is ENHRY, CDR2 SYGVKD, per germline. The CDR3 DNA is TGTGCCATCAAACCTCAGGGGGCCCACGAGCAGTACTTC. Amino acids: CAIKPQGAHEQYF.

This sequence joins TRBV19 and TRBJ1-3, with D perhaps TRBD1 (6 bases). The germline gives CDR1 LNHDA, CDR2 SQIVND (reference sequence). V dropped 3 bases and J dropped 1 base, with 19 bases sitting between them. The length of the CDR3 is 18 residues. The CDR3: CASSIFPGATPSGNTIYF. CDR3 nucleotide sequence: TGTGCCAGTAGTATCTTTCCAGGGGCGACGCCTTCTGGAAACACCATATATTTT.

In this sample, this clone turned up once. The V and J genes are TRBV19 and TRBJ1-3; 10 bases are shared with TRBD1. This CDR3 is built from 16 residues. CDR1 and CDR2 from the germline V gene are LNHDA and SQIVND (reference sequence). Trimming cost V 6 bases and J 1 base; bases outside gene matches: 6. CDR3 sequence reads: CASRRQGARSGNTIYF. Written as DNA, the CDR3 is TGTGCCAGTAGGAGACAGGGGGCGCGATCTGGAAACACCATATATTTT.

The chain is built from TRBV7-8 and TRBJ2-1, with 10 bases that match TRBD2. In germline, CDR1 is SGHVS, CDR2 FQNEAQ. V dropped 0 bases and J dropped 4; count of bases not matched to a gene: 6. CDR3 length: 17 residues. The CDR3 DNA reads TGTGCCAGCAGCTTAGCTCGTTTTAGCGGGAGGTACAATGAGCAGTTCTTC. It is translated as CASSLARFSGRYNEQFF. The full variable domain, in which reference TRBV7-8 and TRBJ2-1 provide the parts outside the CDR3, is GAGVSQSPRYKVAKRGQDVALRCDPISGHVSLFWYQQALGQGPEFLTYFQNEAQLDKSGLPSDRFFAERPEGSVSTLKIQRTQQEDSAVYLCASSLARFSGRYNEQFFGPGTRLTVL.

The chain is built from TRBV9 and TRBJ1-2, with 7 bases aligning to TRBD1. This CDR3 comprises 16 residues. V lost 4 bases, J lost 0 bases, and 9 bases stayed unmatched. CDR1 and CDR2 from the germline V gene are SGDLS and YYNGEE. The CDR3 DNA sequence: TGTGCCAGCAGCTACGGGACAGCCAATACTAACTATGGCTACACCTTC. Its translation: CASSYGTANTNYGYTF.

The V gene is TRBV11-3, the J gene TRBJ2-7; no clear D gene. The CDR3 length is 15 residues. V was clipped by 3 bases and J by 4 bases, with 16 bases between them. Looked up from germline, CDR1 is SGHNT and CDR2 is YENEEA. The chain's CDR3 is CASSFRSPAVYEQYF. The DNA of the CDR3 is TGTGCCAGCAGCTTCAGGTCCCCGGCCGTTTACGAGCAGTACTTC.

This clone was observed once. This chain links TRBV5-6 with TRBJ1-2; TRBD1 aligns across 8 bases. The CDR3 is made up of 12 amino acids. Germline V CDR1 and CDR2: SGHDT, YYEEEE. Unmatched junction bases numbered 1, after V lost 5 bases and J lost 4 bases. In DNA form, the CDR3 reads TGTGCCAGCAGGCAGGGGGCCTATGGCTACACCTTC. This sequence encodes CASRQGAYGYTF.

The chain employs TRBV4-1 and TRBJ2-3; 7 bases map to TRBD1. The V segment lost 3 bases and the J segment 2 bases; nucleotides outside the gene matches: 8. Germline loops: CDR1 MGHRA, CDR2 YSYEKL. The CDR3 is 16 residues long. The CDR3 protein is CASSQPRDSFTDTQYF. The DNA for the CDR3 is TGCGCCAGCAGCCAGCCCCGGGACAGCTTCACAGATACGCAGTATTTT.

This chain connects TRBV7-9 to TRBJ2-2, with D possibly matching TRBD2 (6 bases). The length of the CDR3 is 14 residues. Germline V CDR1 and CDR2: SEHNR, FQNEAQ (reference sequence). V lost 5 bases to trimming and J lost 3 bases, with 10 bases between them. CDR3 sequence reads: CASSRELDTGELFF. Written as DNA, the CDR3 is TGTGCCAGCAGCCGGGAGTTGGACACCGGGGAGCTGTTTTTT. Using reference TRBV7-9 and TRBJ2-2 for the parts outside the CDR3, the full variable domain is DTGVSQNPRHKITKRGQNVTFRCDPISEHNRLYWYRQTLGQGPEFLTYFQNEAQLEKSRLLSDRFSAERPKGSFSTLEIQRTEQGDSAMYLCASSRELDTGELFFGEGSRLTVL.

The chain employs TRBV6-1 and TRBJ2-7, with D possibly being TRBD1 (5 bases). The V end lost 8 bases, the J end lost 2 bases, and 7 bases lay between the germline ends. CDR3 length equals 11 residues. CDR1 MNHNS and CDR2 SASEGT come from the germline V gene. CDR3 sequence (DNA): TGTGCCAGCCCGGACACCTACGAGCAGTACTTC. It codes for CASPDTYEQYF.

This chain connects TRBV5-1 to TRBJ1-2; 8 nucleotides line up with TRBD1. The CDR3 has 16 amino acids. Germline V gene lookup returns CDR1 SGHRS and CDR2 YFSETQ. After removal of 0 bases from V and 5 bases from J, the junction contained 9 bases not matched to a gene. CDR3 nucleotide sequence: TGCGCCAGCAGCTTGGGACCGACCGGGACAGGATATGGCTACACCTTC. This codes for CASSLGPTGTGYGYTF.

The chain couples TRBV7-9 to TRBJ2-5, with TRBD2 identical over 8 bases. V was clipped by 2 bases and J by 4 bases; unmatched bases: 3. Germline CDR1 is SEHNR and CDR2 is FQNEAQ (reference sequence). This CDR3 is 14 amino acids long. CDR3 nucleotides: TGTGCCAGCAGCTTAATTGCGGGGGGAGAGACCCAGTACTTC. Translation: CASSLIAGGETQYF.

This chain links TRBV6-1 with TRBJ2-2; D may be TRBD1 (7 bases). The V end was cut by 4 bases, the J end by 1 base, with 16 bases between. This CDR3 comprises 17 residues. Germline V CDR1 and CDR2: MNHNS, SASEGT. CDR3 sequence (DNA): TGTGCCAGCAGTGCGACGTCAGGGGGGCGGAACACCGGGGAGCTGTTTTTT. Translating it yields CASSATSGGRNTGELFF.

The V call is TRBV6-5, the J call TRBJ2-7; D remains unclear. CDR3 length: 13 amino acids. The germline CDR1 and CDR2 sequences are MNHEY and SVGAGI. The ends were cut back, 5 bases at V and 2 bases at J, with 10 bases in the middle. The CDR3 here is CASSPLSTYEQYF. As DNA, the CDR3 is TGTGCCAGCAGTCCACTGTCGACCTACGAGCAGTACTTC.

The chain recombines TRBV18 with TRBJ2-2; maybe TRBD1 (6 bases). V was shortened by 1 base and J by 4 bases, with 16 bases between the two germline ends. CDR1 and CDR2 (germline): KGHSH, LQKENI. This CDR3 has 17 residues. The CDR3 protein is CASSPQDVQGRTGELFF. The DNA for the CDR3 is TGTGCCAGCTCACCACAAGATGTCCAGGGGCGCACCGGGGAGCTGTTTTTT.

This chain uses TRBV5-4 with TRBJ2-3; no definite D call. Germline V gene data show CDR1 as SGHNT and CDR2 as YYREEE (reference sequence). The CDR3 is 13 residues long. V was shortened by 1 base and J by 3 bases, with 6 bases between the two germline ends. The CDR3 nucleotides read TGTGCCAGCAGCTTGCCCGGGACAGATACGCAGTATTTT. Protein sequence: CASSLPGTDTQYF.

This clone was counted only a few times. The chain combines TRBV7-9 with TRBJ2-2; D possibly corresponds to TRBD1 (5 bases). CDR1 is SEHNR and CDR2 is FQNEAQ in the germline V gene (reference sequence). The CDR3 length is 13 residues. Between the trimmed V and J ends, which lost 5 bases and 7 bases, there was a span of 11 bases. DNA for the CDR3: TGTGCCAGCAGCAGCGAAGGGGACGGGGAGCTGTTTTTT. It specifies CASSSEGDGELFF.

This clone was counted between two and nine times. The chain combines TRBV6-1 with TRBJ1-5, with D possibly TRBD1 on 5 matching bases. Trimming stripped 4 bases from V and 4 bases from J, with 14 bases between. There are 15 residues in the CDR3. In germline, CDR1 is MNHNS, CDR2 SASEGT. The CDR3 coding sequence is TGTGCCAGCAGTGCCCGGGACGGGGGAAATCAGCCCCAGCATTTT. Amino acids: CASSARDGGNQPQHF.

The chain uses TRBV27 and TRBJ1-2; maybe TRBD1 (6 bases). The CDR3 loop spans 14 amino acids. The germline V gene has CDR1 MNHEY and CDR2 SMNVEV (reference sequence). The V and J ends lost 5 bases and 4 bases respectively, with 14 bases between them. The CDR3 here is CASSVQGFGYGYTF. CDR3 DNA sequence: TGTGCCAGCAGTGTACAGGGTTTCGGCTATGGCTACACCTTC.

The chain links TRBV6-6 to TRBJ1-1, with 7 bases lining up with TRBD1. This CDR3 spans 13 amino acids. Germline loops: CDR1 MNHNY, CDR2 SVGAGI (reference sequence). V lost 8 bases, J lost 8 bases, and 11 bases stayed unmatched. The CDR3 is CASGLNADREAFF. The CDR3 nucleotides read TGTGCCAGCGGGTTGAACGCGGACAGGGAAGCTTTCTTT.

V and J are TRBV30 and TRBJ1-5, with D possibly matching TRBD1 (6 bases). Trimming cost V 2 bases and J 7 bases, with 12 bases left between them. CDR3 length equals 13 residues. The germline gives CDR1 GTSNPN, CDR2 SVGIG (reference sequence). The CDR3 sequence: CAWSNREYQPQHF. In nucleotides, the CDR3 is TGTGCCTGGAGTAACAGGGAGTACCAGCCCCAGCATTTT.